The following is a T cell receptor (beta chain) sequence with its context. These data originate in a study of control samples from healthy donors and cancer patients. The CDR3 consists of 13 residues. Germline CDR1 reads MNHEY; CDR2 reads SVGAGI. V was clipped by 6 bases and J by 5 bases; unmatched bases: 6. Method: immunoSEQ multiplex PCR; TCRdb's copy keeps in-frame clones and lacks some. The sample comprises about 170,000 clones, 70% to 90% of which are singletons, and approximately 12% rests with the top ten. This chain links TRBV6-5 with TRBJ2-5, with 7 bases lining up with TRBD1. The sequencing input was blood. The clonotype was recovered from a man aged 25-40 years in good health. CDR3 bases: TGTGCCAGCAGCCGGGGACAGCAGGAGACCCAGTACTTC. This translates into CASSRGQQETQYF.